This TCR beta chain originates from a study of CD8 T cells in ankylosing spondylitis. Findings and caveats of the study: Matched ankylosing spondylitis synovial fluid reportedly contained a significantly enriched population of disease-linked clones. A motif in TCR beta, a set of eight highly homologous variants, appeared characteristic of ankylosing spondylitis blood.

TCRdb passed the 5' RACE reads through MiXCR, listing each CDR3 protein once. The sample lists under 200,000 distinct CDR3 sequences, 11% occurring once. Details on this clonotype: The target antigen is unknown.

After removal of 2 bases from V and 13 bases from J, the junction contained 12 bases not matched to a gene. The germline V gene has CDR1 DFQATT and CDR2 SNEGSKA (reference sequence). This CDR3 region has 14 residues. The chain combines TRBV20-1 with TRBJ2-1, with 9 positions matching TRBD2. Sequencing input: blood, either unsorted or a sorted T cell fraction (not recorded which). The source is a male donor with ankylosing spondylitis or in good health (not recorded which). The CDR3 region is CSARSLAGAGAQFF. CDR3 in DNA: TGCAGTGCTAGAAGCTTAGCGGGAGCGGGCGCACAGTTCTTC.